This T cell receptor beta chain was captured in a study of blood T cell repertoires in COVID-19. About the research overall: Acute-phase and convalescent COVID-19 samples originated in the United States, Italy and Spain.

Methods used by the authors: Scientists estimated how many nucleated cells there were by amplifying reference gene primers. The table came from immunoSEQ multiplex PCR; TCRdb's copy has only in-frame clones and leaves some out. V, J and clone size derive from that table, while D and trimming were established from the DNA sequence. The table lists roughly 250,000 clones, about 85% of them singletons, with less than 5% in the top ten. Germline V gives CDR1 SGHRS, CDR2 YFSETQ. Deletions cut 2 bases from V and 2 bases from J, with 7 bases between. The CDR3 is made up of 14 amino acids. This chain joins TRBV5-1 and TRBJ2-2; possibly TRBD2 for D (6 bases). Sequencing was carried out using peripheral blood. The TCR was taken from a man in his fifties or sixties who had recovered from COVID-19. CDR3 bases: TGCGCCAGCAGCTTTAGCGGAAACACCGGGGAGCTGTTTTTT. This codes for CASSFSGNTGELFF.